These T cell receptor beta chains were read from a single sample in a study of cytomegalovirus exposure and HLA in healthy donors. Sequenced by immunoSEQ multiplex PCR; TCRdb stores in-frame clones only, minus some. Of under 200,000 clones detected, over 65% appear once; the ten largest clones hold more than 6.5%. Input material: PBMCs. All receptors derive from a man between 18 and 29 years old in good health and CMV-seropositive. CDR3s include the opening cysteine and the closing phenylalanine or tryptophan. D genes are given only for firm matches. A row's size may be missing; if present it is once, few, many or a size class.

v_call: TRBV7-6; d_call: TRBD1; clone_size: NA; j_call: TRBJ1-2; cdr3_nt: TGTGCCAGCAGCCTGACGGAGGGGGCGGGCGGGAAGGCAGGGTATGGCTACACCTTC; cdr3_aa: CASSLTEGAGGKAGYGYTF
v_call: TRBV5-4; d_call: NA; clone_size: NA; j_call: TRBJ2-3; cdr3_nt: TGTGCCAGCAGCGAGAGCCCGAGCACAGATACGCAGTATTTT; cdr3_aa: CASSESPSTDTQYF
v_call: TRBV9; d_call: TRBD2; clone_size: NA; j_call: TRBJ2-2; cdr3_nt: TGTGCCAGCAGCGCCTGGACTAGCGGGAGAGCCGGGGAGCTGTTTTTT; cdr3_aa: CASSAWTSGRAGELFF
v_call: TRBV7-3; d_call: NA; clone_size: NA; j_call: TRBJ2-2; cdr3_nt: TGTGCCAGCAGCTGGGACACCCCTGCGACCGGGGAGCTGTTTTTT; cdr3_aa: CASSWDTPATGELFF
v_call: TRBV14; d_call: TRBD1; clone_size: NA; j_call: TRBJ2-7; cdr3_nt: TGTGCCAGCAGCCAAGATCAGGGACAGGGAGATGTGCAGCAGTACTTC; cdr3_aa: CASSQDQGQGDVQQYF
v_call: TRBV4-3; d_call: TRBD2; clone_size: NA; j_call: TRBJ2-1; cdr3_nt: TGCGCCAGCAGTCTAGGGGTAGCGGGAGGGGCCTACAATGAGCAGTTCTTC; cdr3_aa: CASSLGVAGGAYNEQFF
v_call: TRBV30; d_call: NA; clone_size: once; j_call: TRBJ2-7; cdr3_nt: TGTGCCTGGACCAGGGACTCCTACGAGCAGTACTTC; cdr3_aa: CAWTRDSYEQYF
v_call: TRBV20-1; d_call: NA; clone_size: NA; j_call: TRBJ1-1; cdr3_nt: TGCAGTGCTACCAACGGGGGAAGAGCTTTCTTT; cdr3_aa: CSATNGGRAFF
v_call: TRBV5-4; d_call: TRBD1; clone_size: NA; j_call: TRBJ2-7; cdr3_nt: TGTGCCAGCAGCCTCATAGGGACAGACTACGAGCAGTACTTC; cdr3_aa: CASSLIGTDYEQYF
v_call: TRBV7-9; d_call: TRBD1; clone_size: NA; j_call: TRBJ2-3; cdr3_nt: TGTGCCAGCAGCTTACGACAGGGGGCAGATACGCAGTATTTT; cdr3_aa: CASSLRQGADTQYF
v_call: TRBV4-1; d_call: TRBD2; clone_size: NA; j_call: TRBJ2-3; cdr3_nt: TGCGCCAGCAGCCAAGAAGCGGGAGGCCTTCTTCGCACAGATACGCAGTATTTT; cdr3_aa: CASSQEAGGLLRTDTQYF
v_call: TRBV28; d_call: TRBD1; clone_size: few; j_call: TRBJ1-4; cdr3_nt: TGTGCCAGCGCCAGGACAGGGGGGGATGAAAAACTGTTTTTT; cdr3_aa: CASARTGGDEKLFF
v_call: TRBV7-9; d_call: NA; clone_size: NA; j_call: TRBJ2-1; cdr3_nt: TGTGCCAGCAGCTTAACTCTGGACCCGGGGGTGAGGAATGAGCAGTTCTTC; cdr3_aa: CASSLTLDPGVRNEQFF
v_call: TRBV5-1; d_call: TRBD1; clone_size: NA; j_call: TRBJ2-7; cdr3_nt: TGCGCCAGCAGCTTAGGACAGGGGCTTGAGGAGCAGTACTTC; cdr3_aa: CASSLGQGLEEQYF
v_call: TRBV4-3; d_call: NA; clone_size: NA; j_call: TRBJ2-2; cdr3_nt: TGCGCCAGCAGCCAAGACGGGTTAAGGTCCGGGGAGCTGTTTTTT; cdr3_aa: CASSQDGLRSGELFF
v_call: TRBV7-9; d_call: NA; clone_size: NA; j_call: TRBJ1-5; cdr3_nt: TGTGCCAGCAGCTTAGGGGGCGGGGCTGGGGTTCAGCCCCAGCATTTT; cdr3_aa: CASSLGGGAGVQPQHF
v_call: TRBV19; d_call: NA; clone_size: NA; j_call: TRBJ1-4; cdr3_nt: TGTGCCAGTTCTAGCCAACTGACAGGTAATCTGTTTTTT; cdr3_aa: CASSSQLTGNLFF
v_call: TRBV5-1; d_call: NA; clone_size: NA; j_call: TRBJ2-7; cdr3_nt: TGCGCCAGCAGCCGGAGGTGGGAGGATCCCAACTACGAGCAGTACTTC; cdr3_aa: CASSRRWEDPNYEQYF
v_call: TRBV5-1; d_call: NA; clone_size: NA; j_call: TRBJ2-1; cdr3_nt: TGCGCCAGCAGCTTACAGACCTCTAACAATGAGCAGTTCTTC; cdr3_aa: CASSLQTSNNEQFF
v_call: TRBV9; d_call: TRBD2; clone_size: NA; j_call: TRBJ2-3; cdr3_nt: TGTGCCAGCAGCGTAGGGCTAGCGGGAGCTCTAGATACGCAGTATTTT; cdr3_aa: CASSVGLAGALDTQYF
v_call: TRBV6-4; d_call: NA; clone_size: NA; j_call: TRBJ1-1; cdr3_nt: TGTGCCAGCTCTAAGGAGGTGGGTACTGAAGCTTTCTTT; cdr3_aa: CASSKEVGTEAFF
v_call: TRBV28; d_call: TRBD1; clone_size: NA; j_call: TRBJ1-2; cdr3_nt: TGTGCCAGCAGTTTAACCCAGGGGGCGCGGGATGGCTACACCTTC; cdr3_aa: CASSLTQGARDGYTF
v_call: TRBV4-2; d_call: NA; clone_size: NA; j_call: TRBJ2-2; cdr3_nt: TGTGCCAGCAGCCAAGATGTGAGCAACCGGGAGCTGTTTTTT; cdr3_aa: CASSQDVSNRELFF
v_call: TRBV20-1; d_call: NA; clone_size: NA; j_call: TRBJ2-7; cdr3_nt: TGCAGTGCTAGAGCGGCGGACGAGCAGTACTTC; cdr3_aa: CSARAADEQYF
v_call: TRBV19; d_call: TRBD2; clone_size: NA; j_call: TRBJ2-3; cdr3_nt: TGTGCCAGTAGTACCGCTACTAGCGGGAGGACAGATACGCAGTATTTT; cdr3_aa: CASSTATSGRTDTQYF
v_call: TRBV27; d_call: NA; clone_size: NA; j_call: TRBJ1-1; cdr3_nt: TGTGCCAGCAGTTATCAGGGTAAGGACACTGAAGCTTTCTTT; cdr3_aa: CASSYQGKDTEAFF
v_call: TRBV30; d_call: NA; clone_size: NA; j_call: TRBJ1-5; cdr3_nt: TGTGCTCTCCCATCACAGGGCTTTGGGAATCAGCCCCAGCATTTT; cdr3_aa: CALPSQGFGNQPQHF
v_call: TRBV7-8; d_call: TRBD1; clone_size: NA; j_call: TRBJ1-3; cdr3_nt: TGTGCCAGCAGCATTTCCGGACAGGGAGGTGGAAACACCATATATTTT; cdr3_aa: CASSISGQGGGNTIYF
v_call: TRBV7-6; d_call: TRBD2; clone_size: once; j_call: TRBJ2-7; cdr3_nt: TGTGCCAGCAGCTTGGATTGGACTAGCGAGGGCTACGAGCAGTACTTC; cdr3_aa: CASSLDWTSEGYEQYF
v_call: TRBV7-8; d_call: NA; clone_size: NA; j_call: TRBJ1-2; cdr3_nt: TGTGCCAGCAGCTTAGAGTGGGCAAATGGCTACACCTTC; cdr3_aa: CASSLEWANGYTF
v_call: TRBV19; d_call: TRBD1; clone_size: NA; j_call: TRBJ1-2; cdr3_nt: TGTGCCAGTGAACCGGGACAGACCTTCTATGGCTACACCTTC; cdr3_aa: CASEPGQTFYGYTF
v_call: TRBV5-1; d_call: TRBD1; clone_size: NA; j_call: TRBJ2-7; cdr3_nt: TGCGCCAGCAGCTTCTGGGGAACCACAGGGGCGAAGTCCTACGAGCAGTACTTC; cdr3_aa: CASSFWGTTGAKSYEQYF
v_call: TRBV2; d_call: NA; clone_size: once; j_call: TRBJ2-2; cdr3_nt: TGTGCCAGCAGTGAGAAGCGGTCGAACACCGGGGAGCTGTTTTTT; cdr3_aa: CASSEKRSNTGELFF
v_call: TRBV28; d_call: TRBD1; clone_size: once; j_call: TRBJ1-5; cdr3_nt: TGTGCCAGCAGGACTGGGACAGGGAGAGGGCCCCAGCATTTT; cdr3_aa: CASRTGTGRGPQHF
v_call: TRBV5-8; d_call: NA; clone_size: NA; j_call: TRBJ2-5; cdr3_nt: TGTGCCAGCAGCTTGGGGCAGGGGCGTCAAGAGACCCAGTACTTC; cdr3_aa: CASSLGQGRQETQYF
v_call: TRBV5-1; d_call: TRBD2; clone_size: few; j_call: TRBJ2-2; cdr3_nt: TGCGCCAGCAGCCCGGGACTAGCGGGAAGAGGCACCGGGGAGCTGTTTTTT; cdr3_aa: CASSPGLAGRGTGELFF
v_call: TRBV5-4; d_call: TRBD1; clone_size: NA; j_call: TRBJ2-7; cdr3_nt: TGTGCCAGCAGCTTGACGAGACAGGGTAAATACGAGCAGTACTTC; cdr3_aa: CASSLTRQGKYEQYF
v_call: TRBV6-5; d_call: TRBD2; clone_size: NA; j_call: TRBJ2-2; cdr3_nt: TGTGCCAGCAGCAGGGACTACAACACCGGGGAGCTGTTTTTT; cdr3_aa: CASSRDYNTGELFF
v_call: TRBV4-1; d_call: TRBD2; clone_size: once; j_call: TRBJ2-1; cdr3_nt: TGCGCCAGCAGCCAGGGACTAGCGGTTAGCTCCTACAATGAGCAGTTCTTC; cdr3_aa: CASSQGLAVSSYNEQFF
v_call: TRBV28; d_call: NA; clone_size: NA; j_call: TRBJ1-4; cdr3_nt: TGTGCCAGCAGTTTCGTTCGGGAAAAACTGTTTTTT; cdr3_aa: CASSFVREKLFF
v_call: TRBV27; d_call: NA; clone_size: NA; j_call: TRBJ2-3; cdr3_nt: TGTGCCAGCAGTTTAGCGGGCCTTAGCACAGATACGCAGTATTTT; cdr3_aa: CASSLAGLSTDTQYF